The 6 T cell receptor beta chains listed next were all sequenced from one sample in a study of CD4 T cells in relation to SARS-CoV-2 and coronaviruses. The unexposed donors gave CD4+ T cells in about 2011-2018, prior to COVID-19. The cells were cultured for about 10 days before CD4+ T cells were isolated. TCRdb keeps only in-frame clones here, not all; method: immunoSEQ multiplex PCR. The sample contains under 15,000 clones, 69% of which appear only once. The antigens of these receptors remain unknown. Sequences were obtained from CD4+ T cells from PBMCs, cultured in vitro. The receptors shown here come from a human donor in good health.

The V and J genes are TRBV21-1 and TRBJ1-1; the table's D gene call, TRBD1, was not cross checked with the DNA. TRBV21-1 is reported as a pseudogene. The CDR3 has 13 amino acids. CDR3 region: CASSVTKNTEAFF. CDR3 in DNA: TGTGCCAGCAGTGTAACAAAGAACACTGAAGCTTTCTTT.

The V gene is TRBV11-3, the J gene TRBJ2-3, with no clear D. The CDR3 totals 14 residues. V lost 5 bases and J 2 bases, leaving 11 bases between the germline ends. Germline loops: CDR1 SGHNT, CDR2 YENEEA. CDR3 DNA: TGTGCCAGCAGCCCCAGCACGTACACAGATACGCAGTATTTT. As protein: CASSPSTYTDTQYF.

The chain uses TRBV11-2 and TRBJ2-2; D not resolved. Germline loops: CDR1 SGHAT, CDR2 FQNNGV. The CDR3 consists of 11 residues. Deletions cut 4 bases from V and 11 bases from J, with 8 bases between. The CDR3 protein is CASSSLYELFF. CDR3 DNA: TGTGCCAGCAGCTCTCTTTACGAGCTGTTTTTT.

This clone was observed a single time. The same CDR3 can be traced to other DNA sequences in this sample. The chain uses TRBV11-3 and TRBJ2-7; possible D gene TRBD2, 5 bases. Germline V gives CDR1 SGHNT, CDR2 YENEEA. Trimming left V 1 base short and J 1 base short, with 5 bases between. CDR3 length: 13 amino acids. The CDR3 DNA sequence: TGTGCCAGCAGCTTAGGAGGGTCCTACGAGCAGTACTTC. Translated, it gives CASSLGGSYEQYF.

CDR3: CASSYRVDNEQFF. The CDR3, as DNA: TGCGCCAGCAGTTACAGGGTGGACAATGAGCAGTTCTTC. The rearrangement joins TRBV10-1 to TRBJ2-1; TRBD1 might be the D (6 bases). CDR3 length: 13 amino acids. The V and J ends lost 5 bases and 5 bases respectively, with 10 bases between them. Germline CDR1 is WNHNN and CDR2 is SYGVQD (reference sequence).

This clone was found a few times. The CDR3 protein is CASSPTGIGYTF. CDR3 sequence (DNA): TGTGCCAGCAGCCCCACAGGGATTGGCTACACCTTC. The genes are TRBV7-9 and TRBJ1-2, with D tentatively TRBD1 (6 bases). Germline CDR1 is SEHNR and CDR2 is FQNEAQ (reference sequence). There are 12 residues in the CDR3. V was shortened by 5 bases and J by 7 bases, with 11 bases between the two germline ends.